Below are 32 T cell receptor beta chains sequenced from a single sample in a study of breast tumors, draining lymph nodes, adjacent tissues. Breast cancer patients provided tissue from their axillary draining lymph nodes. TCRdb re-derived calls from the multiplex PCR reads in MiXCR, one entry per CDR3 protein. Of 150,000 to 200,000 distinct CDR3 sequences listed, 30% to 35% were seen once; the top ten hold 4% to 5.5%. The sample was axillary lymph node tissue. The origin of the receptors is a female donor with breast cancer. Some clones in this sample may be carry-over from other donors' samples.

This clonotype was counted many times. The V and J genes are TRBV20-1 and TRBJ1-6; 9 nucleotides agree with TRBD1. The CDR3 spans 14 residues. V lost 6 bases, J lost 6 bases, and 6 bases stayed unmatched. From germline, CDR1 is DFQATT and CDR2 SNEGSKA (reference sequence). The CDR3 coding sequence is TGCAGTGCGGGGGGACAGGGATTTAATTCACCCCTCCACTTT. Residues: CSAGGQGFNSPLHF.

The chain couples TRBV11-3 to TRBJ2-5; 8 bases are a match to TRBD2. Unmatched junction bases numbered 12, after V lost 1 base and J lost 5 bases. Germline CDR1 and CDR2: SGHNT and YENEEA. The CDR3 covers 17 residues. The CDR3 nucleotides read TGTGCCAGCAGCTTAGCCGTCGGAGCGGGGGCGGGGGAGACCCAGTACTTC. Translation gives CASSLAVGAGAGETQYF.

This clonotype was detected ten times or more. Here the CDR3 reads CASREAGELFF. The CDR3 coding sequence is TGTGCCAGCAGAGAGGCCGGGGAGCTGTTTTTT. The genes are TRBV12-3 or TRBV12-4 and TRBJ2-2; D gene uncertain. This CDR3 contains 11 residues. Trimming cost V 6 bases and J 6 bases, with 5 bases left between them.

The genes are TRBV30 and TRBJ2-7, with D possibly matching TRBD1 (6 bases). CDR3 size: 14 residues. Germline V CDR1 and CDR2: GTSNPN, SVGIG (reference sequence). Trimming pared 1 base from V and 4 bases from J, leaving 14 bases between. As DNA, the CDR3 is TGTGCCTGGAGTGAAGCAGGGGCAAGGTACGAGCAGTACTTC. This codes for CAWSEAGARYEQYF.

The rearrangement links TRBV6-6 to TRBJ1-2; 8 bases map to TRBD1. Germline-derived CDR1 and CDR2 are MNHNY and SVGAGI (reference sequence). The junction had 6 bases not matched to a gene; V was cut back by 6 bases and J by 6 bases. The CDR3 sequence is 13 residues long. CDR3 loop: CASRPPTGDGYTF. The CDR3 DNA reads as TGTGCCAGCAGGCCACCGACAGGGGATGGCTACACCTTC.

In this sample, this clonotype turned up many times. The chain uses TRBV2 and TRBJ2-3; 7 bases match TRBD2. Trimming took 7 bases from V and 2 from J; bases not matched to a gene: 3. The CDR3 length is 13 residues. Germline V gives CDR1 SNHLY, CDR2 FYNNEI. The CDR3 sequence: CASKGDYTDTQYF. The CDR3 nucleotides read TGTGCCAGCAAAGGGGACTACACAGATACGCAGTATTTT. Full variable domain (remainder filled in from reference TRBV2 and TRBJ2-3): EPEVTQTPSHQVTQMGQEVILRCVPISNHLYFYWYRQILGQKVEFLVSFYNNEISEKSEIFDDQFSVERPDGSNFTLKIRSTKLEDSAMYFCASKGDYTDTQYFGPGTRLTVL.

In this sample, this clonotype turned up many times. The chain joins TRBV7-3 to TRBJ2-5, with 10 bases aligning to TRBD2. Germline lookup yields CDR1 SGHTA and CDR2 FQGTGA. The trim removed 5 bases at V and 7 bases at J, leaving 7 bases unmatched. The CDR3 is 14 residues long. CDR3 residues: CASSPSGGAATQYF. The CDR3 nucleotides read TGTGCCAGCAGCCCGAGCGGGGGGGCCGCGACCCAGTACTTC.

The sample holds many counts of this clonotype. The chain carries TRBV20-1 and TRBJ2-7; D uncertain. The CDR3 is 10 amino acids. The V gene's germline CDR1 is DFQATT and CDR2 SNEGSKA (reference sequence). Trimming pared 5 bases from V and 3 bases from J, leaving 5 bases between. CDR3 sequence: CSAFNYEQYF. The CDR3 region has the DNA TGCAGTGCTTTCAACTACGAGCAGTACTTC.

This clonotype showed up just a few times. Given a much more abundant clone one base away, this may be a read error. The chain couples TRBV20-1 to TRBJ1-2; D is undetermined. Germline V lookup: CDR1 DFQATT, CDR2 SNEGSKA (reference sequence). There are 15 residues in the CDR3. Trimming removed 0 bases from V and 8 bases from J, with 19 bases in between. CDR3 region: CSARDQVNSSGGYTF. Written as DNA, the CDR3 is TGCAGTGCTAGAGATCAGGTCAATTCGTCGGGGGGCTACACCTTC.

This clonotype was counted between two and nine times. The chain couples TRBV27 to TRBJ2-7; TRBD1 aligns across 9 bases. The V and J ends lost 6 bases and 7 bases, in that order; junction bases with no gene match: 13. CDR3 length: 15 residues. Looked up from germline, CDR1 is MNHEY and CDR2 is SMNVEV (reference sequence). The CDR3 DNA reads TGTGCCAGCAGCTGGGGCGGGACAGGGTCGCAAGAGCAGTACTTC. This codes for CASSWGGTGSQEQYF.

The gene calls are TRBV7-9 and TRBJ1-5, with 9 bases matching TRBD1. Germline V lookup: CDR1 SEHNR, CDR2 FQNEAQ (reference sequence). CDR3 length equals 17 residues. J gave up 6 bases and V 0 bases, and 9 bases lay outside the gene matches. For the CDR3, the DNA is TGTGCCAGCAGCTTAGCAGGACCGGGACAGGGTGTTCAGCCCCAGCATTTT. Its translation: CASSLAGPGQGVQPQHF.

This chain links TRBV11-2 with TRBJ1-1; 7 bases match TRBD1. Germline V gene sequence: CDR1 SGHAT, CDR2 FQNNGV. This CDR3 is 16 amino acids long. After removal of 2 bases from V and 4 bases from J, the junction contained 10 bases not matched to a gene. The CDR3 is CASSLSEGAVPTEAFF. CDR3 nucleotides: TGTGCCAGCAGCTTATCGGAGGGGGCGGTCCCCACTGAAGCTTTCTTT.

This clonotype was seen at least ten times. CDR3 residues: CASSLAGAGPETQYF. The CDR3 bases are TGTGCCAGCAGTTTAGCAGGTGCAGGGCCAGAGACCCAGTACTTC. V gene TRBV12-3 or TRBV12-4 combines with J gene TRBJ2-5; TRBD1 might be the D (5 bases). CDR3 size: 15 residues. V was pared by 0 bases and J by 4 bases, with 12 bases between.

Comment on this clonotype: Just one base apart from a much larger clone, this may be a read error. This chain uses TRBV20-1 with TRBJ2-1, with D possibly called TRBD1 or TRBD2 (5 bases each). This CDR3 contains 16 residues. Trimming removed 2 bases from V and 2 bases from J, with 16 bases in between. The V gene's germline CDR1 is DFQATT and CDR2 SNEGSKA (reference sequence). CDR3 in DNA: TGCAGTGCTAGAACCGGACATGGGAGCGCCTACAATGAGCAGTTCTTC. Its translation is CSARTGHGSAYNEQFF.

This clonotype appeared once. The CDR3 spells CSAGGGIRASTGELFF. DNA for the CDR3: TGCAGTGCTGGAGGGGGCATCCGCGCTAGCACCGGGGAGCTGTTTTTT. The gene calls are TRBV20-1 and TRBJ2-2, with a tentative D call TRBD1 (7 bases). The CDR3 is 16 amino acids. CDR1 is DFQATT, CDR2 SNEGSKA, per germline (reference sequence). V shed 5 bases and J shed 4 bases, with 20 bases lying between them.

This clonotype was detected many times. The chain carries TRBV12-5 and TRBJ2-3; 11 bases align to TRBD2. V lost 1 base to trimming and J lost 4 bases; unmatched junction nucleotides: 4. This CDR3 region has 16 residues. CDR1 and CDR2 (germline): LGHNT, FRNRAP. In DNA form, the CDR3 reads TGTGCTAGTGGTTTGGGGCTAGCGGGAGGCTCAGATACGCAGTATTTT. Translated: CASGLGLAGGSDTQYF.

V and J are TRBV20-1 and TRBJ1-1; 10 bases align to TRBD1. Germline V CDR1 and CDR2: DFQATT, SNEGSKA (reference sequence). V lost 5 bases and J lost 4; bases outside the gene matches: 10. This CDR3 region has 15 residues. DNA of the CDR3: TGCAGTGCTTTTAACCCGACAGGGGGCTTCACTGAAGCTTTCTTT. Translating gives CSAFNPTGGFTEAFF.

The count of this clonotype is one. A much larger clone sits a single nucleotide away, making a read error possible. The J gene is TRBJ2-3, the V gene TRBV9, with 7 bases lining up with TRBD1. There are 15 residues in the CDR3. CDR1 and CDR2 (germline): SGDLS, YYNGEE. The CDR3 sequence: CASSAGQLSTDTPYF. CDR3 DNA sequence: TGTGCCAGCAGCGCGGGACAGCTAAGCACAGATACGCCGTATTTT.

On this clonotype itself: Just one base apart from a much larger clone, this may be a read error. V is TRBV20-1 and J is TRBJ2-2; TRBD2 matches at 13 bases. The CDR3 is made up of 16 amino acids. CDR1 and CDR2 from the germline V gene are DFQATT and SNEGSKA (reference sequence). In DNA, the CDR3 is TGCAGTGCTTCTAGACTAGCGGGGGGTCAGACCGGGGAGCTGCTTTTT. This gives the protein CSASRLAGGQTGELLF.

With respect to this clonotype: A much larger clone differs from this one at a single base, so this may be a read error. The chain's CDR3 is CASSPRGGQVSGNTVYF. The DNA for the CDR3 is TGTGCCAGCAGCCCGAGGGGGGGACAAGTCTCTGGAAACACCGTATATTTT. The J gene is TRBJ1-3, the V gene TRBV11-2, with a possible D match to TRBD1 (6 bases). The CDR3 spans 17 residues. The germline CDR1 and CDR2 sequences are SGHAT and FQNNGV. Together with reference TRBV11-2 and TRBJ1-3, the CDR3 gives the full variable domain: EAGVAQSPRYKIIEKRQSVAFWCNPISGHATLYWYQQILGQGPKLLIQFQNNGVVDDSQLPKDRFSAERLKGVDSTLKIQPAKLEDSAVYLCASSPRGGQVSGNTVYFGEGSWLTVV.

The V call is TRBV19, the J call TRBJ1-5; D might be TRBD1 (5 bases). Per the germline V gene, CDR1 is LNHDA and CDR2 is SQIVND (reference sequence). This CDR3 region has 17 residues. Trimming removed 6 bases from V and 1 base from J, with 19 bases in between. The CDR3 nucleotides are TGTGCCAGTAGAATGGGAGGGGCTGGTAGGAGCAATCAGCCCCAGCATTTT. It translates to CASRMGGAGRSNQPQHF.

The chain joins TRBV4-2 to TRBJ1-5; tentative D call: TRBD1 (6 bases). Germline values: CDR1 LGHNA, CDR2 YNFKEQ. This CDR3 has 18 amino acids. The ends were cut back, 5 bases at V and 3 bases at J, with 23 bases in the middle. As DNA, the CDR3 is TGTGCCAGCAGCACCGGGACCCGGGACACTTGGGCCAATCAGCCCCAGCATTTT. Translating it yields CASSTGTRDTWANQPQHF.

The chain combines TRBV6-1 with TRBJ2-1, with a weak D call TRBD1 (6 bases). The length of the CDR3 is 14 residues. Germline lookup yields CDR1 MNHNS and CDR2 SASEGT. Trimming removed 0 bases from V and 4 bases from J, with 7 bases in between. CDR3: CASSEAGAYNEQFF. The CDR3 bases are TGTGCCAGCAGTGAAGCGGGGGCGTACAATGAGCAGTTCTTC.

To note about this clonotype: The conserved phenylalanine or tryptophan normally closing the CDR3 is absent here, so this likely arose from a read error. The chain employs TRBV2 and TRBJ1-1; no reliable D call. The germline V gene encodes CDR1 SNHLY and CDR2 FYNNEI. The V end lost 8 bases, the J end lost 4 bases, and 17 bases lay between the germline ends. The CDR3 contains 14 residues. The CDR3, as DNA: TGTGCCAGCCCTGGTGGTGATCGGTCCACTGAAGCTTTCTCT. Protein sequence: CASPGGDRSTEAFS.

This clonotype has at least ten counts. V usage is TRBV6-5 and J usage is TRBJ1-2; no definite D call. This CDR3 is built from 13 residues. CDR1 and CDR2 from the germline V gene are MNHEY and SVGAGI. The V end lost 0 bases, the J end lost 4 bases, and 6 bases lay between the germline ends. CDR3 region: CASSYSNGYGYTF. The CDR3 DNA is TGTGCCAGCAGTTACTCGAACGGCTATGGCTACACCTTC.

The CDR3 reads CASRTEKLFF. CDR3 DNA sequence: TGTGCCAGCAGGACCGAAAAACTGTTTTTT. J is TRBJ1-4 and V is TRBV2; no clear D. The CDR3 has 10 residues. Germline-derived CDR1 and CDR2 are SNHLY and FYNNEI. Trimming left V 6 bases short and J 8 bases short, with 4 bases between.

This clonotype was found many times. The chain has TRBV5-8 and TRBJ1-3; D not resolved. This CDR3 contains 15 residues. Germline CDR1 SGHTS, CDR2 YDEGEE. Deletions cut 0 bases from V and 2 bases from J, with 9 bases between. CDR3 in DNA: TGTGCCAGCAGCTTGGACTCCGGGGCTGGAAACACCATATATTTT. Amino acid sequence: CASSLDSGAGNTIYF.

Points on this clonotype: Without the conserved terminal phenylalanine or tryptophan, this CDR3 likely stems from a read error. This chain uses TRBV19 with TRBJ1-2; the match to TRBD1 covers 12 bases. The V gene end was trimmed by 10 bases and the J gene end by 4 bases; junction bases not matched to a gene: 13. CDR3 length equals 16 residues. Germline CDR1 is LNHDA and CDR2 is SQIVND (reference sequence). The CDR3 here is CATLSGTGGFGYGYTS. CDR3 bases: TGTGCCACCCTTAGCGGGACAGGGGGCTTCGGCTATGGCTACACCTCC.

This clonotype showed up many times. Here the CDR3 DNA reads TGTGCCAGCAGTTTGGTAGGGGACAGCTACAATGAGCAGTTCTTC. It codes for CASSLVGDSYNEQFF. The J gene is TRBJ2-1, the V gene TRBV27, with 7 bases that match TRBD1. After removal of 3 bases from V and 3 bases from J, the junction contained 5 bases not matched to a gene. CDR3 length equals 15 residues. Germline values: CDR1 MNHEY, CDR2 SMNVEV (reference sequence).

In this sample, this clonotype turned up many times. The CDR3, as DNA: TGCGCCAGCAGCACCCGGACAGGGACCTACGAGCAGTACTTC. It is translated as CASSTRTGTYEQYF. J is TRBJ2-7 and V is TRBV4-3, with 8 bases fitting TRBD1. The CDR3 has 14 residues. From germline, CDR1 is LGHNA and CDR2 YSLEER. J was trimmed by 2 bases and V by 5 bases; bases with no gene match: 5.

In its sample, this clonotype was seen a few times. A much larger clone lies a single base off, so this may be a read error. The CDR3 does not close with the conserved phenylalanine or tryptophan, likely indicating a read error. V and J are TRBV7-2 and TRBJ2-7; perhaps TRBD2 as D (5 bases). The V gene lost 5 bases and the J gene lost 2 bases, with 13 bases spanning the gap. The CDR3 has 14 amino acids. The V gene's germline CDR1 is SGHTA and CDR2 FQGNSA. The CDR3 sequence: CASSKNGVPYEQYL. CDR3 coding DNA: TGTGCCAGCAGCAAAAACGGGGTTCCCTACGAGCAGTACCTC.

The chain joins TRBV20-1 to TRBJ2-1; 13 nucleotides align to TRBD2. V lost 6 bases to trimming and J lost 0 bases; unmatched junction nucleotides: 8. This CDR3 has 17 residues. Germline CDR1 is DFQATT and CDR2 is SNEGSKA (reference sequence). CDR3 region: CSATRTSGSYSYNEQFF. CDR3 bases: TGCAGTGCCACCAGGACTAGCGGGAGCTACTCCTACAATGAGCAGTTCTTC.